Listed below are T cell receptor beta chains from one sample, sequenced in a study of CD8+ T cells in alopecia areata. Sequenced by immunoSEQ multiplex PCR; TCRdb stores in-frame clones only, minus some. The table records approximately 160,000 clones, less than 80% of them present only once. The sample consisted of CD4+ T cells sorted from blood, taken at week 24, from a patient treated with tofacitinib. The source of these receptors is a human donor with alopecia areata. Each CDR3 is given with its conserved first and last residue. Fields, in order: J gene, D gene, V gene, clone size, CDR3 protein, CDR3 DNA. A D gene is named only where the DNA matches it firmly. The size of a clone is reported for some rows only, either as once, few or many, or as a class for expanded clones.

TRBJ1-5 - TRBV7-8 few CASSLALRGDQPQHF TGTGCCAGCAGCTTAGCGCTCCGGGGGGATCAGCCCCAGCATTTT
TRBJ1-6 TRBD1 TRBV27 few CASRGDRALSSYNSPLHF TGTGCCAGCAGGGGGGACAGGGCATTATCCTCCTATAATTCACCCCTCCACTTT
TRBJ2-2 - TRBV6-6 - CASSSSLARELFF TGTGCCAGCAGTAGCTCCCTCGCCCGGGAGCTGTTTTTT
TRBJ2-2 - TRBV29-1 - CSVDSIPGELFF TGCAGCGTTGATAGTATCCCCGGGGAGCTGTTTTTT
TRBJ2-1 - TRBV7-8 once CASSSTGRGRGYNEQFF TGTGCCAGCAGCTCAACAGGTCGGGGAAGGGGCTACAATGAGCAGTTCTTC
TRBJ1-1 TRBD1 TRBV6-1 few CATDRVAEAFF TGTGCCACCGACAGGGTGGCTGAAGCTTTCTTT
TRBJ1-2 - TRBV30 - CAWSVIEAPANYGYTF TGTGCCTGGAGTGTTATTGAGGCCCCCGCTAACTATGGCTACACCTTC
TRBJ2-3 - TRBV6-5 - CASSRLVGQGTQYF TGTGCCAGCAGTCGTCTGGTGGGGCAGGGTACGCAGTATTTT
TRBJ2-5 TRBD1 TRBV5-1 - CASSLGTAQETQYF TGCGCCAGCAGCCTTGGGACAGCACAAGAGACCCAGTACTTC
TRBJ2-3 - TRBV18 - CASSPRADTQYF TGTGCCAGCTCACCACGGGCAGATACGCAGTATTTT
TRBJ2-1 - TRBV29-1 - CSVELTGNEQFF TGCAGCGTGGAACTCACAGGAAATGAGCAGTTCTTC
TRBJ2-7 - TRBV27 - CASSFQEALYEQYF TGTGCCAGCAGTTTTCAGGAGGCGCTCTACGAGCAGTACTTC
TRBJ1-2 TRBD1 TRBV19 few CASFDRDRASGYTF TGTGCCAGCTTCGACAGGGACAGGGCCTCTGGCTACACCTTC
TRBJ1-2 - TRBV4-2 - CASSQSTSGYTF TGTGCCAGCAGCCAGTCCACTTCAGGCTACACCTTC
TRBJ1-2 - TRBV7-9 few CASSLVALTGYGYTF TGTGCCAGCAGCTTAGTTGCCCTGACGGGATATGGCTACACCTTC
TRBJ2-3 TRBD1 TRBV5-4 - CASSSDRATDTQYF TGTGCCAGCAGCTCGGACAGGGCGACAGATACGCAGTATTTT
TRBJ2-2 - TRBV29-1 - CSVKKRDVGAGELFF TGCAGCGTTAAGAAAAGGGACGTCGGGGCCGGGGAGCTGTTTTTT
TRBJ2-7 TRBD2 TRBV6-5 - CASSYVAGGYEQYF TGTGCCAGCAGTTATGTAGCGGGGGGGTACGAGCAGTACTTC
TRBJ1-5 - TRBV11-2 - CASSLNSNQPQHF TGTGCCAGCAGCTTAAATAGCAATCAGCCCCAGCATTTT
TRBJ2-5 - TRBV25-1 - CASTGVETQYF TGTGCCAGCACTGGCGTTGAGACCCAGTACTTC
TRBJ1-5 - TRBV6-5 - CASQDSRNQPQHF TGTGCCAGCCAGGACAGTAGAAATCAGCCCCAGCATTTT
TRBJ1-4 TRBD1 TRBV30 - CAWNSWDRVNEKLFF TGTGCCTGGAACTCCTGGGACAGGGTGAATGAAAAACTGTTTTTT
TRBJ2-5 - TRBV4-1 few CASSRGGQETQYF TGCGCCAGCAGCCGAGGGGGACAAGAGACCCAGTACTTC
TRBJ2-7 - TRBV1 - CTSSSSRAEQYF TGCACCAGCAGCTCGTCTCGGGCCGAGCAGTACTTC
TRBJ2-1 - TRBV7-9 once CASSGDGERYYNEQFF TGTGCCAGCAGCGGGGACGGGGAGAGGTACTACAATGAGCAGTTCTTC
TRBJ2-3 - TRBV30 once CARKRISTDTQYF TGTGCCCGGAAGCGGATTAGCACAGATACGCAGTATTTT
TRBJ1-4 - TRBV19 - CASTEGQGRPKLFF TGTGCCAGTACCGAGGGGCAGGGACGGCCAAAACTGTTTTTT
TRBJ1-2 TRBD1 TRBV29-1 - CSVLDRGLGGYTF TGCAGCGTTCTGGACAGGGGTTTGGGAGGCTACACCTTC
TRBJ2-7 - TRBV11-3 once CASSLAPGTEQYF TGTGCCAGCAGCTTAGCGCCGGGGACCGAGCAGTACTTC
TRBJ1-2 - TRBV30 - CAWRGLLREGVGYTF TGTGCCTGGAGGGGTTTACTCAGAGAAGGAGTCGGCTACACCTTC
TRBJ1-2 - TRBV6-6 - CASSYLGTIPEQGYTF TGTGCCAGCAGTTACTTAGGGACAATCCCCGAGCAGGGCTACACCTTC
TRBJ1-1 - TRBV2 - CASSEAPSMNTEAFF TGTGCCAGCAGTGAAGCCCCCTCAATGAACACTGAAGCTTTCTTT
TRBJ2-5 - TRBV28 - CASNILGVQETQYF TGTGCCAGCAACATCCTCGGGGTCCAAGAGACCCAGTACTTC
TRBJ2-3 - TRBV30 - CARMRADTQYF TGTGCCCGGATGCGGGCAGATACGCAGTATTTT
TRBJ1-1 - TRBV30 - CAWSWNRVEAFF TGTGCCTGGAGTTGGAACCGCGTTGAAGCTTTCTTT
TRBJ1-2 TRBD1 TRBV18 - CASSLGTGYGYTF TGTGCCAGCTCCCTAGGGACAGGTTATGGCTACACCTTC
TRBJ2-2 - TRBV6-1 - CASSEPWVAGELFF TGTGCCAGCAGTGAACCGTGGGTGGCCGGGGAGCTGTTTTTT
TRBJ1-2 - TRBV9 - CASSVPARGANYGYTF TGTGCCAGCAGCGTACCGGCCCGGGGCGCTAACTATGGCTACACCTTC
TRBJ1-1 - TRBV11-1 - CASRGEVTEAFF TGTGCCAGCAGAGGGGAAGTCACTGAAGCTTTCTTT
TRBJ1-2 - TRBV2 - CASSGRGGLSNYGYTF TGTGCCAGCAGTGGCAGGGGAGGACTTTCTAACTATGGCTACACCTTC
TRBJ2-5 - TRBV5-1 - CASSTDQETQYF TGCGCCAGCAGCACCGATCAAGAGACCCAGTACTTC
TRBJ2-2 - TRBV5-1 once CASSSRDSTGELFF TGCGCCAGCAGCTCGCGGGACAGCACCGGGGAGCTGTTTTTT
TRBJ1-2 - TRBV7-2 - CASSPLQGGYTF TGTGCCAGCAGCCCCCTCCAAGGGGGCTACACCTTC
TRBJ2-2 - TRBV6-5 once CASDSGTGELFF TGTGCCAGCGATTCGGGCACCGGGGAGCTGTTTTTT
TRBJ1-2 TRBD1 TRBV6-5 once CASRDRDRDGYTF TGTGCCAGCAGAGACCGGGACAGGGATGGCTACACCTTC
TRBJ2-3 TRBD2 TRBV9 - CASSTLAGRSTDTQYF TGTGCCAGCAGCACCCTAGCGGGGAGATCCACAGATACGCAGTATTTT
TRBJ2-3 - TRBV27 - CASSLTGLTDTQYF TGTGCCAGCAGTTTAACTGGGCTTACCGATACGCAGTATTTT
TRBJ1-4 - TRBV18 few CASSGVIEEKLFF TGTGCCAGCTCCGGGGTCATCGAGGAAAAACTGTTTTTT
TRBJ1-5 - TRBV2 - CASSEALPLDYRENRNQPQHF TGTGCCAGCAGTGAAGCGCTTCCGTTGGACTACCGGGAGAACCGCAATCAGCCCCAGCATTTT
TRBJ1-2 - TRBV6-6 - CAPHGGGYTF TGTGCCCCGCATGGCGGCGGCTACACCTTC
TRBJ2-7 - TRBV29-1 - CSVEEGRAYEQYF TGCAGCGTTGAAGAGGGAAGGGCATACGAGCAGTACTTC
TRBJ1-4 - TRBV5-1 few CASSLERANEKLFF TGCGCCAGCAGCTTGGAGAGGGCTAATGAAAAACTGTTTTTT
TRBJ2-3 - TRBV29-1 once CSVEPGGDTQYF TGCAGCGTTGAACCCGGGGGAGATACGCAGTATTTT
TRBJ1-4 TRBD1 TRBV5-1 few CASSPGGTGQLFF TGCGCCAGCAGCCCCGGTGGGACAGGGCAACTGTTTTTT
TRBJ2-2 TRBD2 TRBV29-1 few CSAELLAGAANTGELFF TGCAGCGCTGAACTACTAGCGGGGGCCGCGAACACCGGGGAGCTGTTTTTT
TRBJ2-7 - TRBV4-1 - CASSQGLGEFYEQYF TGCGCCAGCAGCCAAGGCCTGGGGGAGTTCTACGAGCAGTACTTC
TRBJ1-2 - TRBV29-1 few CSVDAQDYGYTF TGCAGCGTTGATGCGCAGGACTATGGCTACACCTTC
TRBJ1-4 TRBD1 TRBV27 - CASSSRDRDEKLFF TGTGCCAGCAGTTCCCGGGACAGGGATGAAAAACTGTTTTTT
TRBJ1-3 TRBD1 TRBV29-1 - CSAVTGFAGNTIYF TGCAGCGCTGTGACAGGGTTCGCTGGAAACACCATATATTTT